The TCR beta chain under discussion was sequenced for a study of cytomegalovirus exposure and HLA in healthy donors. Study-level findings and limits: Specificity for CMV antigens was confirmed in vitro for a few of the CMV-associated chains.

Trimming at V came to 2 bases and at J to 2 bases, leaving 6 bases not matched to a gene. CDR1 MGHRA and CDR2 YSYEKL come from the germline V gene. This CDR3 region has 16 residues. This clone was seen a handful of times. Antigen unknown. PCR employed 60 Vbeta and 13 Jbeta primers. This table comes from immunoSEQ multiplex PCR, and its TCRdb copy is limited to in-frame clones, with some not included. The sample has 150,000 to 200,000 clones; around 76% are singletons. The V gene is TRBV4-1, the J gene TRBJ1-5; TRBD1 aligns across 7 bases. The TCR comes from a woman aged 30 to 39 in good health and CMV-seropositive. Sequenced: PBMCs. The CDR3 coding sequence is TGCGCCAGCAGCCAACCATACAGGGGAGGCAATCAGCCCCAGCATTTT. Protein: CASSQPYRGGNQPQHF.